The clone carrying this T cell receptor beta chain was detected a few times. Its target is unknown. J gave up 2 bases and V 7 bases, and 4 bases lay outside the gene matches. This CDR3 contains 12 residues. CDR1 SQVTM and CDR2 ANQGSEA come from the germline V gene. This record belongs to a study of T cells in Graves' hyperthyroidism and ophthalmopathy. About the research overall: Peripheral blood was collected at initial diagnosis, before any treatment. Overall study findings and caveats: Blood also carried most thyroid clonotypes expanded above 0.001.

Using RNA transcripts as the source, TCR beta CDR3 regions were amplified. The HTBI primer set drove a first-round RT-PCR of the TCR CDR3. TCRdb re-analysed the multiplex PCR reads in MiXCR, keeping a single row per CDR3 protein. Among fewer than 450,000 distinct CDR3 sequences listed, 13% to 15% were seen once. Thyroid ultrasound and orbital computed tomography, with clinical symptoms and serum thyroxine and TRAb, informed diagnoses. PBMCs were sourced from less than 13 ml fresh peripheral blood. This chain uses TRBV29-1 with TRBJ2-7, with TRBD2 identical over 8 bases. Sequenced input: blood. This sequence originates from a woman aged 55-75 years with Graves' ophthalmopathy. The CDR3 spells CSAAGGAYEQYF. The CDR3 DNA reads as TGCAGCGCCGCCGGGGGGGCCTACGAGCAGTACTTC.